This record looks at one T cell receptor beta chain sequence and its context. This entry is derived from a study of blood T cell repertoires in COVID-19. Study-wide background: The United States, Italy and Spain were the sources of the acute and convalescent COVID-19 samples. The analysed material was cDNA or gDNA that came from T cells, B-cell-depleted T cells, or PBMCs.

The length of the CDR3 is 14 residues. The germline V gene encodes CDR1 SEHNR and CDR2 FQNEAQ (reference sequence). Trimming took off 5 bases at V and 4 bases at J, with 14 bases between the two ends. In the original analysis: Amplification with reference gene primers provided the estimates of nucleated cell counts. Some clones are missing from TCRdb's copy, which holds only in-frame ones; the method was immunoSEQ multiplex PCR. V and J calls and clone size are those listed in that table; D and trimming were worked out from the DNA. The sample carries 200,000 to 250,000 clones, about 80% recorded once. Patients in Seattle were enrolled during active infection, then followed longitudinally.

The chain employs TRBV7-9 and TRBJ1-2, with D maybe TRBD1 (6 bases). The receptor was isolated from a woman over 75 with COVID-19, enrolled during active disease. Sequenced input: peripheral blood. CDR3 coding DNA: TGTGCCAGCAGCCCTTCGGACAGCATCTATGGCTACACCTTC. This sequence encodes CASSPSDSIYGYTF.